This T cell receptor (beta chain) appears in the sequencing data of a study of shared clonotypes between healthy human individuals. Study-level information: Researchers assigned three CD4 naive, three CD4 memory, two CD8 naive and one CD8 memory plate to each donor. The study, taken as a whole, reports: In contrast to clonotypes shared by all four donors, non-shared clonotypes had lower generation probabilities. Naive subsets usually exceeded memory subsets in estimated richness.

Per germline, CDR1 LNHNV and CDR2 YYDKDF (reference sequence). The CDR3 loop spans 14 amino acids. The germline V and J ends were trimmed by 7 bases and 6 bases, with 17 bases remaining between them. Libraries were prepared by immunoSEQ multiplex PCR; TCRdb keeps only in-frame clonotypes and omits some of them. The table shows approximately 2,200,000 clones, with about 93% occurring only once. Naive CD8 cells were CD45RO-negative, positively selected for CCR7, excluding terminally differentiated effector memory CD45RA+ cells. With regard to this clone: Its specificity is not known.

The chain combines TRBV15 with TRBJ2-3; no firm D call. Material: naive CD8+ T cells from PBMCs. The sequence derives from a man between 18 and 29 years old in good health. Some clones in this sample may be carry-over from other donors' samples. The CDR3 nucleotides are TGTGCCACCACCCCGGACCAGGTGTCGGATACGCAGTATTTT. Translated, it gives CATTPDQVSDTQYF.